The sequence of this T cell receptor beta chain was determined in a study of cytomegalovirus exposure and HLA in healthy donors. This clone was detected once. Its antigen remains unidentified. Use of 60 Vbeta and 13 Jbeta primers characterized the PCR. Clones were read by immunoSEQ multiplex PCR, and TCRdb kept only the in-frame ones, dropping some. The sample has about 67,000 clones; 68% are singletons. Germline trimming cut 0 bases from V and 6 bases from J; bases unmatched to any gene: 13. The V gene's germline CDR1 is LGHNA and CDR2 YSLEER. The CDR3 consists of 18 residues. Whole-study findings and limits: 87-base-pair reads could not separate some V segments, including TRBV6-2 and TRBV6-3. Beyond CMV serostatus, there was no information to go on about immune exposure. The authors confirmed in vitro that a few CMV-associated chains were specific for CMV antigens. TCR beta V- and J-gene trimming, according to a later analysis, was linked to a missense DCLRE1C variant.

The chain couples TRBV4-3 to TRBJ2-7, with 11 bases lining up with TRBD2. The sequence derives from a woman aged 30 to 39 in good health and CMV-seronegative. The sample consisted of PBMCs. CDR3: CASSQDGLGLAGGREQYF. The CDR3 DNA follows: TGCGCCAGCAGCCAAGACGGGCTTGGGCTAGCGGGGGGCCGCGAGCAGTACTTC.